These 10 T cell receptor beta chains came from one sample sequenced in a study of OX40 agonist ivuxolimab in advanced cancers. Data came from immunoSEQ multiplex PCR; TCRdb stores just in-frame clones and leaves some out. The sample yields tens of thousands of clones, roughly 84% seen once. The sequencing here drew on CD4+ or CD8+ T cells sorted from blood, taken in a trial of the OX40 agonist ivuxolimab. Receptor source: an adult with an advanced solid tumor such as melanoma, head and neck, liver or kidney cancer.

The J gene is TRBJ1-6, the V gene TRBV2, with 7 bases matching TRBD1. V trimming: 8 bases; J trimming: 6 bases; junction bases outside the gene matches: 10. This CDR3 has 15 amino acids. The germline V gene has CDR1 SNHLY and CDR2 FYNNEI. As DNA, the CDR3 is TGTGCCAGCCGTAGAGAAGGACAGGCTAATTCACCCCTCCACTTT. Protein: CASRREGQANSPLHF.

This clone has just one count. CDR3 protein: CASSLLSSGDTQYF. In nucleotides, the CDR3 is TGTGCCAGCAGCTTATTATCGTCCGGAGATACGCAGTATTTT. The chain carries TRBV7-3 and TRBJ2-3; D not resolved. Germline CDR1 reads SGHTA; CDR2 reads FQGTGA. CDR3 length: 14 residues. With 2 bases removed from V and 5 bases from J, the gap between germline ends came to 11 bases.

V gene TRBV7-9 combines with J gene TRBJ2-5; 11 bases are a match to TRBD2. Germline assignment: CDR1 SEHNR and CDR2 FQNEAQ (reference sequence). There are 15 residues in the CDR3. V shed 5 bases and J 3 bases; nucleotides not matched to a gene: 5. CDR3 protein: CASSGRGLAEETQYF. CDR3 nucleotides: TGTGCCAGCAGCGGAAGGGGACTAGCGGAAGAGACCCAGTACTTC.

V usage is TRBV19 and J usage is TRBJ2-1; maybe TRBD2 (5 bases). CDR1 is LNHDA and CDR2 is SQIVND in the germline V gene (reference sequence). Deletions cut 7 bases from V and 9 bases from J, with 16 bases between. The length of the CDR3 is 13 residues. This CDR3 is CASKRPEGGEQFF. The CDR3, as DNA: TGTGCCAGTAAGCGGCCAGAGGGTGGTGAGCAGTTCTTC.

CDR3 loop: CAISESISRAIPGLYF. The CDR3 DNA follows: TGTGCCATCAGTGAGTCGATTAGCCGGGCCATTCCGGGGTTGTACTTC. The gene calls are TRBV10-3 and TRBJ2-7; D is possibly TRBD2 (5 bases). V lost 0 bases and J lost 12, with 24 bases in between. The CDR3 contains 16 residues. From germline, CDR1 is ENHRY and CDR2 SYGVKD.

This chain joins TRBV2 and TRBJ1-1; 7 nucleotides line up with TRBD1. J was trimmed by 6 bases and V by 2 bases; bases with no gene match: 9. The CDR3 totals 15 residues. CDR1 and CDR2 (germline): SNHLY, FYNNEI. CDR3 sequence: CASSEFRQGEPEAFF. DNA for the CDR3: TGTGCCAGCAGTGAATTTAGGCAGGGGGAACCTGAAGCTTTCTTT. Based on the CDR3 plus reference TRBV2 and TRBJ1-1, the full variable domain is EPEVTQTPSHQVTQMGQEVILRCVPISNHLYFYWYRQILGQKVEFLVSFYNNEISEKSEIFDDQFSVERPDGSNFTLKIRSTKLEDSAMYFCASSEFRQGEPEAFFGQGTRLTVV.

This CDR3 reads CASSPRDYNEQFF. The CDR3 DNA follows: TGTGCCAGCAGCCCTCGGGACTACAATGAGCAGTTCTTC. The chain couples TRBV9 to TRBJ2-1; D is perhaps TRBD2 (5 bases). V was clipped by 4 bases and J by 3 bases, with 8 bases between them. Germline V gene lookup returns CDR1 SGDLS and CDR2 YYNGEE. This CDR3 has 13 amino acids.

The chain has TRBV5-1 and TRBJ2-7; D possibly corresponds to TRBD2 (5 bases). V dropped 1 base and J dropped 6 bases, with 11 bases sitting between them. The CDR3 covers 13 residues. Germline CDR1 is SGHRS and CDR2 is YFSETQ. The CDR3 coding sequence is TGCGCCAGCAGCTTGATGCCAGGAGGCGAGCAGTACTTC. Its protein product is CASSLMPGGEQYF.

This clone came up once. This rearrangement joins TRBV30 to TRBJ1-1; D gene ambiguous. Germline CDR1 GTSNPN, CDR2 SVGIG (reference sequence). V was pared by 0 bases and J by 4 bases, with 9 bases between. The CDR3 length is 13 residues. For the CDR3, the DNA is TGTGCCTGGAGTGTAAATCAGGCCACTGAAGCTTTCTTT. Translating gives CAWSVNQATEAFF.

The chain combines TRBV11-1 with TRBJ1-4; D is perhaps TRBD1 (6 bases). There are 13 residues in the CDR3. The V gene's germline CDR1 is SGHAT and CDR2 FQDESV (reference sequence). V lost 8 bases and J 8 bases, leaving 15 bases between the germline ends. The CDR3 spells CASRGPDKEKLFF. CDR3 in DNA: TGTGCCAGCCGGGGGCCCGACAAGGAAAAACTGTTTTTT.